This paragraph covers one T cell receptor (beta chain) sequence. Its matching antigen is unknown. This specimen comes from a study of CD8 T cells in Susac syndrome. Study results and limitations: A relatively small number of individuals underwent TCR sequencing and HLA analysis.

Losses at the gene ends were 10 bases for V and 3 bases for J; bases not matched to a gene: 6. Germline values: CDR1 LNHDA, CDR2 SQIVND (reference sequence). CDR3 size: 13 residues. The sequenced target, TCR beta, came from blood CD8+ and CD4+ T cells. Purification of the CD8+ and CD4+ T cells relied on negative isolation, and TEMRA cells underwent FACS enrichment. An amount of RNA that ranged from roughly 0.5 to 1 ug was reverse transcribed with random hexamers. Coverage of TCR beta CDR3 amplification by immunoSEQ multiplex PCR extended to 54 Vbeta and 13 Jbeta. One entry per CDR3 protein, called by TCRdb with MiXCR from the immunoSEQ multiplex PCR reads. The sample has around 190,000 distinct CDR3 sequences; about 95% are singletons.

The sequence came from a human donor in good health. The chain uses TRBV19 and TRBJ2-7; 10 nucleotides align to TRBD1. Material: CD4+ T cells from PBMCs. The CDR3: CATGTGEHYEQYF. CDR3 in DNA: TGTGCCACCGGGACAGGGGAACACTACGAGCAGTACTTC.